This entry concerns a single T cell receptor beta chain. The data are from a study of blood T cell repertoires in COVID-19. Study context: The samples span acute and convalescent COVID-19 from the United States, Italy and Spain. T cells, B-cell-depleted T cells, or PBMCs supplied cDNA or gDNA.

Source study methods: From reference gene primer amplification, estimates of nucleated cell counts were derived. Assay used: immunoSEQ multiplex PCR; TCRdb lists only in-frame clones, some missing. That table supplies the V and J calls and clone size; D and trimming were determined from the DNA. The sample shows some 140,000 clones, around 80% of them seen only once. Sequencing was carried out using peripheral blood. This sequence originates from a man older than 75 with acute or convalescent COVID-19.

The CDR3 loop reads CASSLDLPPVGGTDTQYF. CDR3 coding DNA: TGTGCCAGCAGCTTAGACTTACCCCCGGTGGGAGGAACAGATACGCAGTATTTT. V and J are TRBV7-8 and TRBJ2-3, with D possibly TRBD2 on 6 matching bases. V was cut by 1 base and J by 3 bases, with 20 bases left in between. Looked up from germline, CDR1 is SGHVS and CDR2 is FQNEAQ. The CDR3 consists of 18 residues.